What follows are 10 T cell receptor beta chains derived from one specimen sequenced in a study of blood T cell repertoires in COVID-19. Produced via immunoSEQ multiplex PCR; TCRdb's table is partial and in-frame only. The sample includes some 130,000 clones, around 88% of them seen just once. The sample was peripheral blood. These receptors all stem from a man aged 45-65 years with acute or convalescent COVID-19.

Here the CDR3 DNA reads TGTGCCAGCAGTGAGGAGGGGACGGGCCCCGGGAGCAATCAGCCCCAGCATTTT. It yields the protein CASSEEGTGPGSNQPQHF. The chain carries TRBV2 and TRBJ1-5, with D maybe TRBD1 (5 bases). Germline CDR1 SNHLY, CDR2 FYNNEI. The CDR3 is made up of 18 amino acids. V gave up 3 bases and J gave up 1 base, with 19 bases separating them.

Of note for this clone: The junction departs from the called germline gene at one end, perhaps through a read error. The V call is TRBV6-5, the J call TRBJ2-5; 8 positions agree with TRBD2. Looked up from germline, CDR1 is MNHEY and CDR2 is SVGAGI. The CDR3 covers 13 residues. Here the CDR3 DNA reads TGTGCCAGCAGTTACAGCGGGGGCTCCACTACGCACTTC. This gives the protein CASSYSGGSTTHF.

This clone was observed once. CDR3 nucleotide sequence: TGTGCCAGCTCACTTCGACATTTAGGTAGCTACACCTTC. Its protein product is CASSLRHLGSYTF. This chain connects TRBV18 to TRBJ1-2; the D is unclear. CDR1 is KGHSH, CDR2 LQKENI, per germline. This CDR3 region has 13 residues. V shed 4 bases and J shed 9 bases, with 15 bases lying between them.

The V call is TRBV6-5, the J call TRBJ2-3, with D unresolved. Germline-derived CDR1 and CDR2 are MNHEY and SVGAGI. V was clipped by 6 bases and J by 3 bases, with 10 bases between them. The CDR3 extends over 13 amino acids. Here the CDR3 reads CASRGSGTDTQYF. DNA for the CDR3: TGTGCCAGCAGAGGTTCAGGTACAGATACGCAGTATTTT.

The chain recombines TRBV7-9 with TRBJ1-1; D remains ambiguous. CDR3 length equals 13 residues. V was pared by 3 bases and J by 1 base, with 6 bases between. CDR1 is SEHNR, CDR2 FQNEAQ, per germline (reference sequence). The CDR3 region has the DNA TGTGCCAGCAGCTTTGTCGGGAACACTGAAGCTTTCTTT. Protein product: CASSFVGNTEAFF.

The chain is built from TRBV30 and TRBJ1-5; D remains unclear. Germline V lookup: CDR1 GTSNPN, CDR2 SVGIG (reference sequence). The length of the CDR3 is 14 residues. V was pared by 1 base and J by 6 bases, with 13 bases between. The CDR3 nucleotides read TGTGCCTGGAGTGGGATTTCCGGCGGTCAGCCCCAGCATTTT. Translation: CAWSGISGGQPQHF.

J is TRBJ1-5 and V is TRBV6-6, with D possibly being TRBD1 (6 bases). V lost 2 bases to trimming and J lost 5 bases, with 16 bases between them. Germline V CDR1 and CDR2: MNHNY, SVGAGI (reference sequence). This CDR3 is 16 amino acids long. DNA for the CDR3: TGTGCCAGCAGTTACCGAAGGGGGGGGGAATATCAGCCCCAGCATTTT. It is translated as CASSYRRGGEYQPQHF.

The chain has TRBV5-6 and TRBJ1-2, with D hard to call. CDR3 size: 15 residues. Per the germline V gene, CDR1 is SGHDT and CDR2 is YYEEEE. V gave up 6 bases and J gave up 2 bases, with 17 bases separating them. The CDR3: CASKTLGGLNYGYTF. For the CDR3, the DNA is TGTGCCAGCAAGACGTTAGGTGGGCTCAACTATGGCTACACCTTC.

V and J are TRBV28 and TRBJ2-1, with 11 bases that match TRBD2. This CDR3 spans 18 amino acids. Germline CDR1 reads MDHEN; CDR2 reads SYDVKM. The V gene end was trimmed by 1 base and the J gene end by 6 bases; junction bases not matched to a gene: 11. This CDR3 is CASSLSTRTSGSRNEQFF. The CDR3 nucleotides are TGTGCCAGCAGTTTATCCACCCGAACTAGCGGGAGCCGCAATGAGCAGTTCTTC.

This chain links TRBV4-1 with TRBJ1-1; perhaps TRBD1 as D (6 bases). V was cut by 3 bases and J by 1 base, with 15 bases left in between. CDR1 and CDR2 from the germline V gene are MGHRA and YSYEKL. This CDR3 comprises 16 residues. CDR3 residues: CASSQTLGQWNTEAFF. DNA for the CDR3: TGCGCCAGCAGCCAGACTTTAGGACAGTGGAACACTGAAGCTTTCTTT.